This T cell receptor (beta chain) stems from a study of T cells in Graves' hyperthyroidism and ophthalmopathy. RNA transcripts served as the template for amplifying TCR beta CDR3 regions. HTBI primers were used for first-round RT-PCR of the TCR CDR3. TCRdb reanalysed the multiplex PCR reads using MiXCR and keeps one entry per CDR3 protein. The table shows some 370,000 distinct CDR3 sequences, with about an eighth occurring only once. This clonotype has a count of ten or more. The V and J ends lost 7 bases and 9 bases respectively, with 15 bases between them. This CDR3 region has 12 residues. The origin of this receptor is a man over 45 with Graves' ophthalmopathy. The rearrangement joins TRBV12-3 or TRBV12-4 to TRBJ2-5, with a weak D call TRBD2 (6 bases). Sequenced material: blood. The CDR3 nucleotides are TGTGCCAGCACCCGGTTGGGGGGATCCCAGTACTTC. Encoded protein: CASTRLGGSQYF.